The clone carrying this T cell receptor beta chain was seen many times. Trimming removed 7 bases at V and 9 bases at J, with 10 bases between. The CDR3 length is 11 residues. From the multiplex PCR reads, TCRdb called clonotypes with MiXCR, one entry per CDR3 protein. This sample has some 150,000 distinct CDR3 sequences, with approximately 30% found just once. Breast cancer patients provided tissue from their axillary draining lymph nodes. This sample was included in a study of breast tumors, draining lymph nodes, adjacent tissues. V usage is TRBV12-3 or TRBV12-4 and J usage is TRBJ2-1, with D possibly being TRBD1 (5 bases). Specimen: axillary lymph node tissue. This sequence was found in a female donor with breast cancer. Some clones in this sample may be carry-over from other donors' samples. In DNA, the CDR3 is TGTGCCAGCACAGGGATGTCTGAGCAGTTCTTC. This codes for CASTGMSEQFF.